This T cell receptor (beta chain) appears in the sequencing data of a study of cytomegalovirus exposure and HLA in healthy donors. Study-level results: Some public TCRs appeared in many individuals, while most sequences were rare. Another analysis was done later, and it associated 16,951 TCR beta sequences with HLA alleles at 0.05 false discovery rate.

The PCR had 60 Vbeta and 13 Jbeta primers. Libraries were prepared by immunoSEQ multiplex PCR; TCRdb keeps only in-frame clonotypes and omits some of them. This sample yields 210,000 or so clones, of which almost 85% are seen a single time; more than 0.45% belongs to the top ten. Trimming stripped 3 bases from V and 2 bases from J, with 16 bases between. The CDR3 length is 16 residues. The germline gives CDR1 SNHLY, CDR2 FYNNEI. Concerning this clone: The antigen remains unidentified.

The chain uses TRBV2 and TRBJ1-1; no definite D call. This clonotype was sampled from a woman aged 40 to 50 in good health and CMV-seronegative. The specimen sequenced was PBMCs. This CDR3 is CASSEGAAPLNTEAFF. CDR3 bases: TGTGCCAGCAGTGAGGGTGCAGCGCCTCTCAACACTGAAGCTTTCTTT. Complete variable domain (other parts from reference TRBV2 and TRBJ1-1): EPEVTQTPSHQVTQMGQEVILRCVPISNHLYFYWYRQILGQKVEFLVSFYNNEISEKSEIFDDQFSVERPDGSNFTLKIRSTKLEDSAMYFCASSEGAAPLNTEAFFGQGTRLTVV.